This is a list of T cell receptor beta chains from one sample in a study of shared clonotypes between healthy human individuals. Profiling relied on immunoSEQ multiplex PCR, and the TCRdb table lists in-frame clones only, not all of them. The sample includes nearly 2 million clones, approximately 94% of them seen just once. The material sequenced was naive CD8+ T cells sorted from blood. These receptors originate from a man in his late teens or twenties in good health. CDR3s include the opening cysteine and the closing phenylalanine or tryptophan. D genes are given only for firm matches. Size is omitted from some rows. Given values are once, few, many or a class for expanded clones.

size	D	V	J	DNA	CDR3
.	.	TRBV11-1	TRBJ2-3	TGTGCCAGCAGCTTCGACGCAGATACGCAGTATTTT	CASSFDADTQYF
.	TRBD1	TRBV4-1	TRBJ2-7	TGCGCCAGCAGCCAAGAAGGGACAGGGATTGGCGAGCAGTACTTC	CASSQEGTGIGEQYF
.	.	TRBV9	TRBJ2-7	TGTGCCAGCAGCGAGGACAGTGGATCTTACGAGCAGTACTTC	CASSEDSGSYEQYF
.	.	TRBV27	TRBJ2-3	TGTGCCAGCAGTTCCCCGGGACTGGAGGGAGATACGCAGTATTTT	CASSSPGLEGDTQYF
.	.	TRBV27	TRBJ1-2	TGTGCCAGCAGTTTAGTGGGCTCTTTAGCTAACTATGGCTACACCTTC	CASSLVGSLANYGYTF
.	TRBD1	TRBV9	TRBJ1-2	TGTGCCAGCAGCCCAAGGGACAGGGGGAATTTCGCTAACTATGGCTACACCTTC	CASSPRDRGNFANYGYTF
once	.	TRBV13	TRBJ2-3	TGTGCCAGCAGCTACGGGGAGGCGGCGTCAGATACGCAGTATTTT	CASSYGEAASDTQYF
.	.	TRBV27	TRBJ2-5	TGTGCCAGCAGTTTAATGGAGGAAGCAGAGACCCAGTACTTC	CASSLMEEAETQYF
once	.	TRBV28	TRBJ2-7	TGTGCCAGCGGCTGGGGGTACGAGCAGTACTTC	CASGWGYEQYF
.	.	TRBV5-5	TRBJ2-5	TGTGCCAGCAGCGAAACCTCGATAGGGGACGGAGAGACCCAGTACTTC	CASSETSIGDGETQYF
.	.	TRBV2	TRBJ2-5	TGTGCCAGCAGTGACTGGGGGGGCCTAGAGACCCAGTACTTC	CASSDWGGLETQYF
.	TRBD2	TRBV4-3	TRBJ2-2	TGCGCCAGCAGCCAAGAACTAGCGGGAGTTGGGACCGGGGAGCTGTTTTTT	CASSQELAGVGTGELFF
.	.	TRBV28	TRBJ1-1	TGTGCCAGCAGTTTATCGGCCCAAACGGAAGCTTTCTTT	CASSLSAQTEAFF
.	.	TRBV19	TRBJ1-4	TGTGCCAGTAGTAGTTTGGGAAATGAAAAACTGTTTTTT	CASSSLGNEKLFF
.	TRBD2	TRBV9	TRBJ2-7	TGTGCCAGCAGCGCGGGGGGGCTCGAGCAGTACTTC	CASSAGGLEQYF
once	TRBD2	TRBV7-6	TRBJ2-3	TGTGCCAGCAGCGCAGCCCGGGAGGGCTTAGATACGCAGTATTTT	CASSAAREGLDTQYF
.	.	TRBV6-6	TRBJ1-2	TGTGCCAGCAGTGTGGGAGACTATGGCTACACCTTC	CASSVGDYGYTF
.	TRBD1	TRBV20-1	TRBJ1-1	TGCAGTGCTGGGACAGGTGAAGCTTTCTTT	CSAGTGEAFF
.	TRBD2	TRBV11-2	TRBJ2-1	TGTGCCAGCAGTTCGGGGGACGGGGGGTACTACAATGAGCAGTTCTTC	CASSSGDGGYYNEQFF
.	.	TRBV21-1	TRBJ2-1	TGTGCCAGCAGCAAAGATTCCCCTACCAATGAGCAGTTCTTC	CASSKDSPTNEQFF
.	.	TRBV30	TRBJ1-5	TGTGCCTGGAGTCCCGGGGTGTTGGGGATAGGGCAGCCCCAGCATTTT	CAWSPGVLGIGQPQHF
.	.	TRBV19	TRBJ1-1	TGTGCCAGTACCGAACCGAACACTGAAGCTTTCTTT	CASTEPNTEAFF
.	.	TRBV4-1	TRBJ2-7	TGCGCCAGCAGCCCCCTGGACAGCATATACTACGAGCAGTACTTC	CASSPLDSIYYEQYF
.	.	TRBV29-1	TRBJ2-7	TGCAGCGTTGCGCCGACTGGAGTGGAATACGAGCAGTACTTC	CSVAPTGVEYEQYF